This TCR beta chain came from a study of early T cells in non-severe SARS-CoV-2 infection. TCRdb reanalysed the 5' RACE reads using MiXCR and keeps one entry per CDR3 protein. The sample lists around 30,000 distinct CDR3 sequences, 4.5% to 7% seen once, with about 5.8% in the top ten. The sample holds many counts of this clonotype. Germline-derived CDR1 and CDR2 are KGHSH and LQKENI. Losses at the gene ends were 4 bases for V and 0 bases for J; bases not matched to a gene: 10. The CDR3 is 17 residues long. This chain connects TRBV18 to TRBJ1-1, with 8 bases identical to TRBD1. The sample comprised whole blood. The clonotype comes from an adult who was a healthcare worker with PCR-confirmed SARS-CoV-2 infection or an uninfected control (not recorded which). CDR3 DNA sequence: TGTGCCAGCTCACTGCCGTGGACAGGGAACGTGAACACTGAAGCTTTCTTT. Protein: CASSLPWTGNVNTEAFF.